This T cell receptor (beta chain) was captured by sequencing in a study of shared clonotypes between healthy human individuals (dated by TCRdb to the early 2020s). Study-wide context: A few men and a couple of women, aged 18 to 49 years, made up the cohort. Per donor, three plates each were used for CD4 naive and CD4 memory, two for CD8 naive, and one for CD8 memory. To estimate repertoire size and how much clonotypes are shared between individuals, the study performed deep sequencing of blood TCR repertoires from about five healthy adults. To increase sequencing depth and limit assay-specific biases, different laboratories used diverse techniques to prepare libraries and sequence TCR repertoires. Per donor, leukapheresis produced somewhere between about 0.94 and 9 billion PBMCs.

Sequences WSHSY (CDR1) and SAAADI (CDR2) are obtained from the germline V gene. Its CDR3 holds 14 amino acids, cysteine through phenylalanine. Only CDR3 DNA is held: 42 bases, read in frame from base 1. Deletion took 3 bases off V and 7 bases off J, with a span of 13 bases between the germline ends. Using the deep immunoSEQ assay, multiplex PCR amplified TCR CDR3 regions from genomic DNA. Extracted genomic DNA from each cell subset was spread evenly across all wells of several immunoSEQ 96-well plates, with each plate serving as a replicate. For sorted subsets, about 220 ng of genomic DNA, equivalent to roughly 30,000 T cell genomes, went into each replicate PCR. Purified libraries were measured with a Qubit 3.0 fluorometer, size-checked on a Bioanalyzer 2100, and measured again with the KAPA Library Quantification kit. Each immunoSEQ 96-well plate was sequenced on its own single-read 150-cycle Illumina NextSeq 550 flow cell. Per the authors' processing: Because the immunoSEQ output held only junctional sequences and lacked quality scores, the filtering could not match the filtering applied to full-length reads. Sequences were annotated with PyIR, a Python wrapper for IgBLAST v1.9, using IMGT germline references to assign V/J genes and CDR3. Reads were filtered out if the reads had weak V/J assignments (E-value above 1e-6), no CDR3, stop codons, out-of-frame junctions, or ambiguous translated residues. V3J clonotypes were defined as sequences sharing an identical inferred V gene, J gene, and CDR3 amino acid sequence. The percentage overlap between two repertoires was calculated by dividing the number of shared unique clonotypes by the size of the smaller repertoire. Three approaches were used to assess repertoire richness: RTK rarefaction, the Chao1 estimator, and Recon v2.1 estimates of unobserved clonotypes. Generation probabilities for all TCRbeta clonotypes obtained by the gDNA method from a handful of donors were computed using OLGA. Entries here come from immuneACCESS through TCRdb and include only in-frame sequences with V and J called. Some clones fail to appear in such tables; in the studies checked, an unresolved V gene covers under half of the shortfall, and the cause of the remainder is unknown. From that table come the V and J calls and clone size; the DNA was used to work out D and trimming. The table for this sample lists fewer than 850,000 clones; roughly 88% of them were counted only once. 30% to 40% of the sample lies in the top ten.

Of note for this clone: Its antigen is unknown. Base qualities are not recorded, but no much larger clone differs from it by a single base.

The study at large found these results: Sharing across a handful of donors was observed for roughly 5% of naive CD4, over 3% of naive CD8, over 2% of memory CD4, and about 0.4% of memory CD8 clonotypes. Compared with non-shared clonotypes, clonotypes shared by all four sorted-subset donors had higher generation probabilities. Only blood was sampled, and tissue TCR repertoires likely differ from those in blood. Because the study included only a small number of donors, the genetic and exposure-history diversity represented was limited. Naive subsets generally had larger estimated clonotype richness than memory subsets did. Even with the large sequencing depth, rarefaction of the sorted-subset datasets indicated that sequencing was incomplete. Pairwise subsampling led to the expectation that sequencing depth would affect the degree of clonotype sharing among donors.

The donors were healthy, HIV-negative adults with no recently reported acute infections or vaccinations. Every donor was a Caucasian adult residing in Nashville, Tennessee, USA. CD8 memory samples were composed of magnetically selected CD45RO+ cells combined with CCR7-negative CD45RA+ effector memory (TemRA) cells. Blood was collected by leukapheresis, and PBMCs were isolated by Ficoll-Histopaque density gradient centrifugation and then cryopreserved in liquid nitrogen vapor phase. Analytical flow cytometry was used to check the purity and quantity of each magnetically sorted T cell population. Each sorted fraction had its genomic DNA isolated and then quantified by UV absorbance on a Nanodrop 2000c.

The TCR sequence derives from a man aged 18 to 30 in good health. Some clones in this sample may be carry-over from other donors' samples. Recombination connected TRBV10-2 to TRBJ2-1; no D segment can be confidently identified. The sequenced sample consisted of memory CD8+ T cells from PBMCs. The cell subset or site label corresponds to: CD45RO+ cells pooled with CCR7-negative TemRA cells. The DNA is as follows: TGCGCCAGCAGTGACCTACAGATAAGGAATGAGCAGTTCTTC. This sequence encodes CASSDLQIRNEQFF.